A single sample gave rise to the 29 T cell receptor beta chains below, sequenced in a study of metastatic and nonmetastatic thyroid tumors. Each patient came to thyroid surgery without any prior treatment (of any kind). TCRdb ran MiXCR on the PCR reads. The sample includes about 93,000 clones, less than 10% of them seen just once. Input material: blood. All receptors derive from a female donor with papillary thyroid cancer or a benign thyroid nodule (not recorded which). Some clones in this sample may be carry-over from other donors' samples.

This clone appeared many times. V and J are TRBV4-1 and TRBJ2-7, with a possible D match to TRBD2 (6 bases). There are 15 residues in the CDR3. V lost 1 base and J 5 bases, leaving 15 bases between the germline ends. The germline V gene encodes CDR1 MGHRA and CDR2 YSYEKL. The CDR3 region is CASSQVALRGHEQYF. CDR3 DNA sequence: TGCGCCAGCAGCCAAGTGGCTCTGCGGGGCCACGAGCAGTACTTC.

The chain recombines TRBV5-1 with TRBJ2-2, with 8 bases fitting TRBD1. CDR1 is SGHRS and CDR2 is YFSETQ in the germline V gene. The CDR3 is 16 amino acids. The J segment lost 6 bases and the V segment lost 4 bases, leaving 11 bases of the junction unmatched. The CDR3, as DNA: TGCGCCAGCAGCCCGACCGGGACAGGCAGCTCCGGGGAGCTGTTTTTT. This sequence encodes CASSPTGTGSSGELFF.

This clone has a handful of counts. The V gene is TRBV7-3, the J gene TRBJ2-7; 9 bases map to TRBD1. The CDR3 extends over 15 amino acids. CDR1 and CDR2 from the germline V gene are SGHTA and FQGTGA. Trimming removed 5 bases from V and 1 base from J; junction bases left unmatched: 6. Written as DNA, the CDR3 is TGTGCCAGCAGCCGGGGACAGGGAGGATCCTACGAGCAGTACTTC. Encoded protein: CASSRGQGGSYEQYF.

This clone was counted many times. The chain links TRBV9 to TRBJ2-1; D may be TRBD1 (5 bases). With 0 bases removed from V and 9 bases from J, the gap between germline ends came to 10 bases. The CDR3 is 13 amino acids. The germline gives CDR1 SGDLS, CDR2 YYNGEE. The CDR3 spells CASSVEGRGEQFF. The DNA for the CDR3 is TGTGCCAGCAGCGTAGAGGGGCGAGGTGAGCAGTTCTTC.

As concerns this clone: This may stem from a read error, because a much larger clone lies one nucleotide away. The same CDR3 is also encoded by other DNA sequences in this sample. J is TRBJ2-2 and V is TRBV5-5; D unresolved. Germline V gene data show CDR1 as SGHKS and CDR2 as YYEKEE (reference sequence). The CDR3 runs to 12 residues. The CDR3 sequence is CASTFGTGELFF. The CDR3 DNA reads TGTGCTAGCACTTTCGGGACCGGGGAGCTGTTTTTT. Looking up the rest from reference TRBV5-5 and TRBJ2-2 gives the full variable domain: DAGVTQSPTHLIKTRGQQVTLRCSPISGHKSVSWYQQVLGQGPQFIFQYYEKEERGRGNFPDRFSARQFPNYSSELNVNALLLGDSALYLCASTFGTGELFFGEGSRLTVL.

This clone was counted many times. This rearrangement joins TRBV5-4 to TRBJ2-2; no firm D call. Germline V CDR1 and CDR2: SGHNT, YYREEE (reference sequence). V was shortened by 0 bases and J by 6 bases, with 15 bases between the two germline ends. This CDR3 contains 16 residues. The CDR3 nucleotides read TGTGCCAGCAGCTTGGACTTATCCCCAAGAGCCGGGGAGCTGTTTTTT. It yields the protein CASSLDLSPRAGELFF.

This clone was counted many times. The chain uses TRBV19 and TRBJ2-1; 11 bases map to TRBD1. Germline V gene sequence: CDR1 LNHDA, CDR2 SQIVND (reference sequence). The CDR3 runs 19 residues. Trimming at V came to 3 bases and at J to 0 bases, leaving 10 bases not matched to a gene. DNA for the CDR3: TGTGCCAGTAGTATTGACTCGGGACAGGGGGGAAGCTCCTACAATGAGCAGTTCTTC. It is translated as CASSIDSGQGGSSYNEQFF.

This clone has just a few counts. The V call is TRBV7-9, the J call TRBJ2-5; a possible D gene is TRBD1 (6 bases). The V gene's germline CDR1 is SEHNR and CDR2 FQNEAQ (reference sequence). Trimming took 6 bases from V and 1 from J, leaving 18 bases between them. The CDR3 contains 16 residues. The CDR3 region has the DNA TGTGCCAGCAGTAATAGTAGGACAGATTTCCAAGAGACCCAGTACTTC. Translating it yields CASSNSRTDFQETQYF. Full variable domain (missing parts from reference TRBV7-9 and TRBJ2-5): DTGVSQNPRHKITKRGQNVTFRCDPISEHNRLYWYRQTLGQGPEFLTYFQNEAQLEKSRLLSDRFSAERPKGSFSTLEIQRTEQGDSAMYLCASSNSRTDFQETQYFGPGTRLLVL.

The gene calls are TRBV20-1 and TRBJ1-5, with TRBD1 matching over 7 bases. J gave up 6 bases and V 3 bases, and 8 bases lay outside the gene matches. CDR1 and CDR2 from the germline V gene are DFQATT and SNEGSKA (reference sequence). The CDR3 is 14 residues long. As DNA, the CDR3 is TGCAGTGCTAGGGAGACAGGGTTCGGTCAGCCCCAGCATTTT. Translating gives CSARETGFGQPQHF.

This clone was observed at least ten times. This rearrangement joins TRBV5-1 to TRBJ2-5; D gene unclear. Germline loops: CDR1 SGHRS, CDR2 YFSETQ. This CDR3 is 13 amino acids long. Trimming took 5 bases from V and 3 from J, leaving 11 bases between them. The CDR3 bases are TGCGCCAGCAGGGAATATACTAAAGAGACCCAGTACTTC. Its protein is CASREYTKETQYF.

There are many counts of this clone. This chain links TRBV7-2 with TRBJ1-2; 8 positions match TRBD1. This CDR3 comprises 13 residues. Trimming removed 1 base from V and 7 bases from J; junction bases left unmatched: 2. Germline V CDR1 and CDR2: SGHTA, FQGNSA. DNA of the CDR3: TGTGCCAGCAGCTTAGAGGACAGGGCTGGCTACACCTTC. Protein sequence: CASSLEDRAGYTF.

As regards this clone: One junction end does not reproduce the germline sequence, and a read error may be involved. This chain connects TRBV6-2 or TRBV6-3 to TRBJ2-5; D gene ambiguous. This CDR3 is built from 14 residues. Looked up from germline, CDR1 is MNHEY and CDR2 is SVGEGT. DNA for the CDR3: TGTGCCAGCAGCCGCTCGAGCGTCCAAGAGACCCATTACTTC. Translating gives CASSRSSVQETHYF.

The table lists this clone with many counts. The chain employs TRBV19 and TRBJ2-3; 10 bases align to TRBD2. There are 18 residues in the CDR3. J was trimmed by 0 bases and V by 7 bases; bases with no gene match: 13. Germline-derived CDR1 and CDR2 are LNHDA and SQIVND (reference sequence). The CDR3 loop is CASNPRTSGLSSTDTQYF. CDR3 coding DNA: TGTGCCAGTAATCCGCGGACTAGCGGACTTTCTAGCACAGATACGCAGTATTTT.

This clone was counted once. With a much larger clone just one base away, this may be a read error. The chain is built from TRBV9 and TRBJ2-2; D may correspond to TRBD1 or TRBD2 (5 bases each). There are 15 residues in the CDR3. Germline V CDR1 and CDR2: SGDLS, YYNGEE. Between the trimmed V and J ends, which lost 4 bases and 4 bases, there was a span of 14 bases. For the CDR3, the DNA is TGTGCCAGCAGCCCGTCGGACGGGGCCACCGGGGAGCTGTTTTTT. This encodes CASSPSDGATGELFF.

This clone was seen at least ten times. CDR3 loop: CASSLLSDRVEQYF. The CDR3 region has the DNA TGCGCCAGCAGCCTTCTTTCGGACAGGGTCGAGCAGTACTTC. The chain joins TRBV4-1 to TRBJ2-7; 8 bases align to TRBD1. CDR1 MGHRA and CDR2 YSYEKL come from the germline V gene. The junction had 8 bases not matched to a gene; V was cut back by 4 bases and J by 6 bases. The CDR3 contains 14 residues.

There are many counts of this clone. The rearrangement uses TRBV3-1 and TRBJ2-2, with D uncertain. CDR3 length: 12 amino acids. Trimming removed 1 base at V and 6 bases at J, with 3 bases between. Germline lookup yields CDR1 LGHDT and CDR2 YNNKEL (reference sequence). CDR3 coding DNA: TGTGCCAGCAGCCAAGTTGCCGGGGAGCTGTTTTTT. As protein: CASSQVAGELFF.

This clone was seen at least ten times. The gene calls are TRBV6-1 and TRBJ1-5, with D possibly being TRBD1 (6 bases). Germline V gives CDR1 MNHNS, CDR2 SASEGT. This CDR3 comprises 16 residues. Deletions cut 8 bases from V and 4 bases from J, with 21 bases between. DNA for the CDR3: TGTGCCAGCCTCCCCTCCGTAGGACAGCAAAATCAGCCCCAGCATTTT. This codes for CASLPSVGQQNQPQHF.

This clone was seen at least ten times. The chain couples TRBV6-1 to TRBJ2-3, with TRBD1 identical over 10 bases. The CDR3 is made up of 17 amino acids. Trimming at V came to 6 bases and at J to 6 bases, leaving 15 bases not matched to a gene. Germline values: CDR1 MNHNS, CDR2 SASEGT. CDR3 region: CASRKSFGTGESDTQYF. The CDR3 DNA reads TGTGCCAGCAGGAAAAGCTTCGGGACAGGGGAGAGCGATACGCAGTATTTT.

This clone was seen at least ten times. The genes are TRBV3-1 and TRBJ2-5; 7 bases line up with TRBD1. The germline gives CDR1 LGHDT, CDR2 YNNKEL (reference sequence). The CDR3 is 14 amino acids. V shed 4 bases and J 7 bases; nucleotides not matched to a gene: 9. CDR3 sequence (DNA): TGTGCCAGCAGCCCAAGGGGGCACCTCGGGACCCAGTACTTC. It encodes CASSPRGHLGTQYF.

In this sample, this clone turned up many times. V gene TRBV4-2 combines with J gene TRBJ1-4, with D possibly being TRBD1 (5 bases). Looked up from germline, CDR1 is LGHNA and CDR2 is YNFKEQ. Trimming cost V 4 bases and J 7 bases, with 16 bases left between them. The CDR3 length is 15 residues. The CDR3 loop is CASSPAWGVGEKLFF. The DNA for the CDR3 is TGTGCCAGCAGCCCGGCGTGGGGGGTTGGTGAAAAACTGTTTTTT.

The rearrangement links TRBV12-3 or TRBV12-4 to TRBJ1-6; D ambiguous. Trimming shortened V by 5 bases and J by 14 bases, and 13 bases separated the two germline ends. CDR3 size: 12 residues. CDR3 nucleotide sequence: TGTGCCAGCAGTCGGGTGGGAAGAGCCCTCCACTTT. Translation gives CASSRVGRALHF.

V usage is TRBV24-1 and J usage is TRBJ2-6; 8 bases are a match to TRBD1. The J segment lost 2 bases and the V segment lost 4 bases, leaving 3 bases of the junction unmatched. The germline gives CDR1 KGHDR, CDR2 SFDVKD. CDR3 length equals 16 residues. Written as DNA, the CDR3 is TGTGCCACCAGTGACCCAGGGGGCGCTGGGGCCAACGTCCTGACTTTC. Translated, it gives CATSDPGGAGANVLTF.

This clone was counted at least ten times. The V call is TRBV7-2, the J call TRBJ1-1, with 10 nucleotides matching TRBD1. Germline-derived CDR1 and CDR2 are SGHTA and FQGNSA. The length of the CDR3 is 17 residues. Trimming at V came to 4 bases and at J to 0 bases, leaving 8 bases not matched to a gene. The CDR3 region is CASSWDRGGRLNTEAFF. CDR3 in DNA: TGTGCCAGCAGCTGGGACAGGGGAGGTCGCCTGAACACTGAAGCTTTCTTT.

This clone was found many times. The chain employs TRBV28 and TRBJ2-1; 7 bases are shared with TRBD1. Per the germline V gene, CDR1 is MDHEN and CDR2 is SYDVKM. The CDR3 covers 12 residues. The junction had 3 bases not matched to a gene; V was cut back by 6 bases and J by 7 bases. The CDR3 region has the DNA TGTGCCAGCAGCTCACAGGGGAATGAGCAGTTCTTC. Its protein is CASSSQGNEQFF.

With respect to this clone: This may be a read error: a much more frequent sequence differs by one nucleotide. Other nucleotide sequences in the sample specify the same CDR3. This chain connects TRBV5-1 to TRBJ2-1; 9 bases are shared with TRBD2. Trimming took 5 bases from V and 2 from J; bases not matched to a gene: 5. The length of the CDR3 is 15 residues. Per the germline V gene, CDR1 is SGHRS and CDR2 is YFSETQ. The CDR3 DNA reads TGCGCCAGCAGGCCGCGGGGGGGAACCTACAATGAGCAGTTCTTC. Translating gives CASRPRGGTYNEQFF.

J is TRBJ1-1 and V is TRBV2; D is unclear. CDR1 and CDR2 from the germline V gene are SNHLY and FYNNEI. V was trimmed by 7 bases and J by 3 bases, leaving 12 bases between them. The CDR3 consists of 13 residues. CDR3: CASKWYRDTEAFF. The CDR3 region has the DNA TGTGCCAGCAAGTGGTACCGGGACACTGAAGCTTTCTTT.

This clone has a count of ten or more. V usage is TRBV7-3 and J usage is TRBJ1-1; no clear D. Trimming cost V 5 bases and J 0 bases, with 13 bases left between them. Germline V gene sequence: CDR1 SGHTA, CDR2 FQGTGA. This CDR3 has 15 residues. CDR3 amino acids: CASSPLSRMNTEAFF. The CDR3, as DNA: TGTGCCAGCAGCCCATTGAGCAGAATGAACACTGAAGCTTTCTTT.

As to this clone: This may be a read error, as it is one base from a much larger clone. V is TRBV20-1 and J is TRBJ2-2; TRBD1 or TRBD2 may be the D gene (6 bases each). From germline, CDR1 is DFQATT and CDR2 SNEGSKA (reference sequence). There are 14 residues in the CDR3. CDR3 sequence reads: CSAKTGGDTGEPFF. The CDR3 nucleotides are TGCAGTGCCAAAACAGGCGGGGACACCGGGGAGCCGTTTTTT.

This clone was counted many times. The chain couples TRBV12-3 or TRBV12-4 to TRBJ1-2; 7 bases are a match to TRBD1. CDR3 size: 17 residues. The ends lost 5 bases at V and 1 base at J; junction bases unmatched: 13. For the CDR3, the DNA is TGTGCCAGCAGTCCCCGAGAAGGGGGCTCCCTTAACTATGGCTACACCTTC. Residues: CASSPREGGSLNYGYTF.